This TCR beta chain was captured by sequencing in a study of cytotoxic CD8 clonotypes in ibrutinib-treated CLL. Study findings and constraints: Age-matched healthy donor levels were exceeded by baseline clonality, which tracked circulating CD8+ T-cell counts.

Only in-frame clones appear in the TCRdb table, and some are missing; sequencing was by immunoSEQ multiplex PCR. The data hold 150,000 to 250,000 clones, with around three quarters observed a single time. PBMCs that had been cryopreserved were the source of 2 to 2.5 micrograms of genomic DNA for TCR beta libraries. V was pared by 5 bases and J by 6 bases, with 15 bases of the junction left unmatched. Germline assignment: CDR1 SQVTM and CDR2 ANQGSEA. CDR3 length: 16 residues. For this clone: Its target is unknown.

The rearrangement links TRBV29-1 to TRBJ2-1, with 8 positions matching TRBD2. The receptor's source is a human donor with chronic lymphocytic leukemia. The sequencing used PBMCs, collected after 24 months of ibrutinib treatment. CDR3 residues: CSVFPVIAGIGNEQFF. CDR3 nucleotide sequence: TGCAGCGTTTTTCCCGTCATAGCGGGAATAGGCAATGAGCAGTTCTTC.